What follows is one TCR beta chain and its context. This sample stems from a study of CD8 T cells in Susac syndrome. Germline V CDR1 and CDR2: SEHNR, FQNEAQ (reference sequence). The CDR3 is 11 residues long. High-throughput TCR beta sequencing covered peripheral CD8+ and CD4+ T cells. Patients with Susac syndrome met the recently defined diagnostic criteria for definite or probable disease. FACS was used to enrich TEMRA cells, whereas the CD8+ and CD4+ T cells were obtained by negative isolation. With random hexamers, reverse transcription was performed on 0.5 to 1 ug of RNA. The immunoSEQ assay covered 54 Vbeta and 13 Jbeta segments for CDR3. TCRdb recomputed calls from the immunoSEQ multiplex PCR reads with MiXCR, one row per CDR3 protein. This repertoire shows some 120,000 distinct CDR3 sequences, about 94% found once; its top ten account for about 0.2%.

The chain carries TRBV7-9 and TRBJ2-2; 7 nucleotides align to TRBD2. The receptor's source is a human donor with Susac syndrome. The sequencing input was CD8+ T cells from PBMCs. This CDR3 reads CSGKNTGELFF. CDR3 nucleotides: TGTAGCGGGAAGAACACCGGGGAGCTGTTTTTT.